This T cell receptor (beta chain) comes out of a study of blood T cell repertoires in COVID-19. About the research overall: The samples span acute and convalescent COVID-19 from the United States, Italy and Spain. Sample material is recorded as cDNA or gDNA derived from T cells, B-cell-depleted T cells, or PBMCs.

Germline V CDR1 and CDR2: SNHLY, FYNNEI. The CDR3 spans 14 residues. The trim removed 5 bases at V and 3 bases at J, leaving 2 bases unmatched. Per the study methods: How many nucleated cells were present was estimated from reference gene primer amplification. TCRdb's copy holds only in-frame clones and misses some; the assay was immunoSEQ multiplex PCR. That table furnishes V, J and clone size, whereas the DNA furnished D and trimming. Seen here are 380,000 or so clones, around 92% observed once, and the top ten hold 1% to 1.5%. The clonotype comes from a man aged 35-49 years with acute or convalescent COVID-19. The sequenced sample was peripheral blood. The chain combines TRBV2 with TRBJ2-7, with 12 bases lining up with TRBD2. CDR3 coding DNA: TGTGCCAGCAGTCTGGGACTAGCGGGCTACGAGCAGTACTTC. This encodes CASSLGLAGYEQYF.